Listed here is a single T cell receptor (beta chain). The data are from a study of blood T cell repertoires in COVID-19. Per the original data handling: Using reference gene primer amplification, nucleated cell counts were estimated. TCRdb's table, derived via immunoSEQ multiplex PCR, lists solely in-frame clones and lacks some. That table gives V, J and clone size, and the DNA gave D and trimming. The sample includes about 64,000 clones, more than 75% of them seen just once. Living in about 25 US areas, the participants were between roughly 18 and 89 years of age. Grouping used clinical history reported by participants in a survey and questionnaire. Two negative PCRs, clearance, or symptom resolution were required of recovered Cohort 3 donors. CDR1 and CDR2 from the germline V gene are SNHLY and FYNNEI. The CDR3 is 14 amino acids. Trimming cost V 6 bases and J 4 bases; bases outside gene matches: 8.

This clonotype was obtained from a woman aged 40 to 50 who had recovered from COVID-19. The sequencing sample was made of PBMCs or T cells enriched from blood (not recorded which). The chain uses TRBV2 and TRBJ2-5; TRBD2 agrees at 7 bases. Here the CDR3 DNA reads TGTGCCAGCAGGGACACTCGGGGGGTAGAGACCCAGTACTTC. This gives the protein CASRDTRGVETQYF.